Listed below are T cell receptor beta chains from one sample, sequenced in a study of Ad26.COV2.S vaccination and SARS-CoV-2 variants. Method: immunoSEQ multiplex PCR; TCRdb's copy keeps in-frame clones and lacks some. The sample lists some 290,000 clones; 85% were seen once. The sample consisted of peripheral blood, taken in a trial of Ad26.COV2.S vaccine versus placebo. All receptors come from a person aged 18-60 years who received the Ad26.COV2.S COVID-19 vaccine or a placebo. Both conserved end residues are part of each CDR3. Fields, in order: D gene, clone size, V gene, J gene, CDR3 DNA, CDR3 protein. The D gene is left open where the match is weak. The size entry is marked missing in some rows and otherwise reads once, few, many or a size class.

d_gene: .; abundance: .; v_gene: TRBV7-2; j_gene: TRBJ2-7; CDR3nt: TGTGCCAGCATCGTCAGAGGGGTCCCCTACGAGCAGTACTTC; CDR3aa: CASIVRGVPYEQYF
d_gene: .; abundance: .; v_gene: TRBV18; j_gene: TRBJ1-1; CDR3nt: TGTGCCAGCTCCTTACGGAATGAAGCTTTCTTT; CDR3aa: CASSLRNEAFF
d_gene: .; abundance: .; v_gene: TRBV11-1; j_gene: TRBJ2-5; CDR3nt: TGTGCCAGCAGCTTACGCCTACAAGAGACCCAGTACTTC; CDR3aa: CASSLRLQETQYF
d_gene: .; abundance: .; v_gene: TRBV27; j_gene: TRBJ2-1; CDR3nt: TGTGCCAGCAGTACCGACTGGAGTGAGCAGTTCTTC; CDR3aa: CASSTDWSEQFF
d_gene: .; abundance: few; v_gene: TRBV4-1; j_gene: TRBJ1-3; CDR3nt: TGCGCCAGCAGCCAAGTGGCCGACAGAGGAAACACCATATATTTT; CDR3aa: CASSQVADRGNTIYF
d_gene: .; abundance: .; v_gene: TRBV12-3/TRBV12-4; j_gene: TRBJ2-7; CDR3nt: TGTGCCAGCAGCCGGAACTACGAGCAGTACTTC; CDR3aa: CASSRNYEQYF
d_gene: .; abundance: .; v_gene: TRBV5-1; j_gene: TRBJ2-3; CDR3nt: TGCGCCAGCAGCTTAGCCCAGCCCTCTGGCACAGATACGCAGTATTTT; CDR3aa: CASSLAQPSGTDTQYF
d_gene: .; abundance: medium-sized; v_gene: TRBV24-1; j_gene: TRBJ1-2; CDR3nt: TGTGCCACCAGTGATCAACGCTATGGCTACACCTTC; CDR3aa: CATSDQRYGYTF
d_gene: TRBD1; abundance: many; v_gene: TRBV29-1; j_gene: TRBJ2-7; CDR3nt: TGCAGCGTTGAAGGGATCAGTAGCAGGGGGCAATACGAGCAGTACTTC; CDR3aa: CSVEGISSRGQYEQYF
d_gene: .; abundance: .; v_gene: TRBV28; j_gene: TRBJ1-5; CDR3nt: TGTGCCAGCAGTTTTGGGAGTCAGCCCCAGCATTTT; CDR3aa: CASSFGSQPQHF
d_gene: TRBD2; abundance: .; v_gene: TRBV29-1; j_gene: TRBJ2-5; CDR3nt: TGCAGCGCTCCCGTGGGGGGGAGACGGGAGACCCAGTACTTC; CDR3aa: CSAPVGGRRETQYF
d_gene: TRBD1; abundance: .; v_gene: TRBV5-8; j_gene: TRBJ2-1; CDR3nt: TGTGCCAGCAGCAGAAGGACAGGGTATTCGGGCGAGACATACAATGAGCAGTTCTTC; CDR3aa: CASSRRTGYSGETYNEQFF
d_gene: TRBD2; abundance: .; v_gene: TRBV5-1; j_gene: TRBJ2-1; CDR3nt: TGCGCCAGCAGACGATCCCTAGCGGGGGGAGACAATGAGCAGTTCTTC; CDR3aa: CASRRSLAGGDNEQFF
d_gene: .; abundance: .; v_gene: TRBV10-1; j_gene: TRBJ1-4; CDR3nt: TGCGCCAGCAGCCCCGACAGCCCAACTAATGAAAAACTGTTTTTT; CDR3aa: CASSPDSPTNEKLFF
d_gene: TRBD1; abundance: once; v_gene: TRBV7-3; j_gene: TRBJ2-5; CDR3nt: TGTGCCAGCAGCAGAACCGGGACAGACCAAGAGACCCAGTACTTC; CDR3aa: CASSRTGTDQETQYF
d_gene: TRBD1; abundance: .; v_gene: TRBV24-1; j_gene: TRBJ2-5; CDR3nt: TGTGCCACCAGTGACGGACAGGGGGCAGGGGAGACCCAGTACTTC; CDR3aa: CATSDGQGAGETQYF
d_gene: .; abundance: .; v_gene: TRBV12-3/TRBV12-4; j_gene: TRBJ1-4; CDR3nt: TGTGCCAGCAGACGGGAGACTAATGAAAAACTGTTTTTT; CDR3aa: CASRRETNEKLFF
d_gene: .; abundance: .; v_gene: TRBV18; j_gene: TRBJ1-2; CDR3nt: TGTGCCAGCTCACCTACGACGGGGCAGGGTAATGGCTACACCTTC; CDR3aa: CASSPTTGQGNGYTF
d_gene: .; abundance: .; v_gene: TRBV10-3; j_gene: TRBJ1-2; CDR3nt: TGTGCCACTCTAACAGGGCGCTATGGCTACACCTTC; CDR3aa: CATLTGRYGYTF
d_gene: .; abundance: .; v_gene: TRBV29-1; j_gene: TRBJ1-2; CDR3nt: TGCAGCGTCGTTAAGGATTCCGGCGGCTACACCTTC; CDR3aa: CSVVKDSGGYTF
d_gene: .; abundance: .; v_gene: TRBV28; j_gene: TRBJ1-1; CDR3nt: TGTGCCAGCAGTTTATTGGCAGTGAACACTGAAGCTTTCTTT; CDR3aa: CASSLLAVNTEAFF
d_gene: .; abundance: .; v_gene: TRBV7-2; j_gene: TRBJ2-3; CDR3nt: TGTGCCAGCAGCAAAAGGGAGACTAAATATTTTAGCACAGATACGCAGTATTTT; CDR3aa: CASSKRETKYFSTDTQYF
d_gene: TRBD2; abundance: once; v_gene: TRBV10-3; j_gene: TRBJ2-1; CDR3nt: TGTGCCATCAGTGAGTCGGGCCAGCGGGGGCCTTCCTACAATGAGCAGTTCTTC; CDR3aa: CAISESGQRGPSYNEQFF
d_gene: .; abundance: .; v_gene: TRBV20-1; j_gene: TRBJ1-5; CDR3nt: TGCAGTGCTAGTCTTAGCAATCAGCCCCAGCATTTT; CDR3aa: CSASLSNQPQHF
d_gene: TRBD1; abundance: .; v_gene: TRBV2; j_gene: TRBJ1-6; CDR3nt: TGTGCCAGCACCCGGACAGGGGTTAATTCACCCCTCCACTTT; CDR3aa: CASTRTGVNSPLHF
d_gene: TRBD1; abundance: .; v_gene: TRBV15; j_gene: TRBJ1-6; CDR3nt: TGTGCCACCAGCAACAGGGGATATCCACCCCTCCACTTT; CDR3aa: CATSNRGYPPLHF
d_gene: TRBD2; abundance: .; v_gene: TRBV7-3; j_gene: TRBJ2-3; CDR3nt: TGTGCCAGCAGCTTAGTGGCTAGCGGGGGGGCAAGTACGCAGTATTTT; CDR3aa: CASSLVASGGASTQYF
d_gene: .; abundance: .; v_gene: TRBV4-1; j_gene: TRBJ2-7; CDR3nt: TGCGCCAGCAGCCAAAGAGCTTCGGGAATCTACGAGCAGTACTTC; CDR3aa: CASSQRASGIYEQYF
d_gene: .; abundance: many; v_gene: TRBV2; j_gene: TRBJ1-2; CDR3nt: TGTGCCAGCGGCCCGAGGATAGGCTACACCTTC; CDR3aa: CASGPRIGYTF
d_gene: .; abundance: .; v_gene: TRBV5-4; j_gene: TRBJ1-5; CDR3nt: TGTGCCAGCAGCTTGGAGGGACGCAATCAGCCCCAGCATTTT; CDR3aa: CASSLEGRNQPQHF
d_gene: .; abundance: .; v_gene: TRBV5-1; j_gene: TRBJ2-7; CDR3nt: TGCGCCAGCAGCTTAGACAGTTACTACGAGCAGTACTTC; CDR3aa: CASSLDSYYEQYF
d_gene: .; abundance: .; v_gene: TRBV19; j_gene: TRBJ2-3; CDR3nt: TGTGCCAGTAGCAGTAAACCACCCCCTCTTCATGGGAGAACAGATACGCAGTATTTT; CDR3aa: CASSSKPPPLHGRTDTQYF
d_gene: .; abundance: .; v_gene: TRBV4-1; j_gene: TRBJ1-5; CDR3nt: TGCGCCAGCAGGGGAACGGGAAATAGCAATCAGCCCCAGCATTTT; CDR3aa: CASRGTGNSNQPQHF
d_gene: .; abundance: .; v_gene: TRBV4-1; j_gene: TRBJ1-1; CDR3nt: TGCGCCAGCAGCCTCCAGGGACAAACGAACACTGAAGCTTTCTTT; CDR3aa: CASSLQGQTNTEAFF
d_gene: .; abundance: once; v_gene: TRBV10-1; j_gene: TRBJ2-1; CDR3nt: TGCGCCAGCAGGGACGACTACAATGAGCAGTTCTTC; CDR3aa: CASRDDYNEQFF
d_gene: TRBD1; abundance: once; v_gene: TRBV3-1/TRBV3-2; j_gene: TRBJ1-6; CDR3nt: TGTGCCAGCAGCCAACCGACAGGGGGCAATAATTCACCCCTCCACTTT; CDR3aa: CASSQPTGGNNSPLHF
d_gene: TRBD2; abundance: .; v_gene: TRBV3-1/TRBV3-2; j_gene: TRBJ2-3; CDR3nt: TGTGCCAGCAGCCCGAGACCGGGACTAAGCACAGATACGCAGTATTTT; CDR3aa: CASSPRPGLSTDTQYF
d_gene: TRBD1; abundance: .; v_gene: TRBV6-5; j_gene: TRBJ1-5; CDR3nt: TGTGCCAGCAGTTACAGTGGGGACAGGGATAATCAGCCCCAGCATTTT; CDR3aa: CASSYSGDRDNQPQHF
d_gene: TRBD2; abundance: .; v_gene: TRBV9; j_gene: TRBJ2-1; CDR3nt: TGTGCCAGCAGCGTAGGTCTCCTAAGACCGGGACTAGGGGGGGATCAGCAGTTCTTC; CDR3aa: CASSVGLLRPGLGGDQQFF
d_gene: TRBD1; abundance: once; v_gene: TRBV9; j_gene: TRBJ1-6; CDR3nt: TGTGCCAGCAGCTTACATGGACAGGCACGGGCCCCCCTCCACTTT; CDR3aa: CASSLHGQARAPLHF
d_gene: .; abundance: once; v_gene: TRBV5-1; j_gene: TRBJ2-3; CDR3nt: TGCGCCAGCAGCATCTCCCCGCCAACTAGCACAGATACGCAGTATTTT; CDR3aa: CASSISPPTSTDTQYF
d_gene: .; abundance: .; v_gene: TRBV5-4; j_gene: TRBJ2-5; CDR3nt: TGTGCCAGCAGCTTGGCCGGGACCGGGACCCAGTACTTC; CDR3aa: CASSLAGTGTQYF